This T cell receptor (beta chain) was retrieved from a study of cytomegalovirus exposure and HLA in healthy donors (TCRdb year 2017). About the study as a whole: An earlier analysis of 587 of the donors reported 276 Gb of sequence data and 95 million to 130 million unique TCR beta sequences obtained from about 180 million T cells. In the later analysis, no new phenotypic data were used to find candidate immune exposures; instead, reliance was placed on TCR beta sequences and their occurrence across donors. Across under 500 genotyped donors of the cohort, an average of approximately 240,000 unique TCR beta nucleotide sequences per donor were sequenced, and roughly 20% of those sequences were non-productive. An early release that covered about 600 HLA-typed donors contained about 300 gigabases of sequencing data and 75 million to 100 million unique TCR sequences. Every discovery cohort repertoire had been produced on one sequencing platform. Using immunosequencing, the study profiled T cell repertoires from roughly 650 subjects and related those repertoires to cytomegalovirus serostatus. Along with the approximately 700-subject first cohort, a separate validation cohort of over a hundred different subjects was used. The aim of the study was to test whether cataloging public T cell receptors could identify signatures of past pathogen exposure. To predict cytomegalovirus infection status, the study brought together high-throughput TCR immunosequencing, statistical association of individual TCRs with disease status, and machine learning. The genetic ancestry cluster associated with self-reported Caucasian donors included around 76% of the roughly 360 genotyped donors. An earlier analysis of 500 to 750 of the donors applied high-throughput TCR beta sequencing to assess whether each TCR beta V gene segment acted as functional or pseudogenic. Because of strong linkage in the cohort, roughly five DR-DQ haplotypes were treated as single units for association and clustering. Alongside the repertoire data, information on donor age, sex, ethnicity and CMV serostatus was compiled. The number of typed donors differed by locus: about 620-640 for A, B, C, DRB1 and DQB1; 522 for DQA1; about 600 for DPA1; and 450 to 480 for DPB1. Class I and class II HLA loci were covered by the typing at four-digit resolution. A later genetic analysis used genome-wide SNP genotypes for about 60% of the roughly 670 donors, treating that subset as a discovery cohort. A later analysis re-analyzed previously published TCR beta repertoires from 666 donors and added high-resolution HLA genotyping to study TCR occurrence patterns. What the research found in general, with its limitations: In a later genetic analysis, fewer N-insertions in productive TCRs were reported among donors in an Asian-associated ancestry cluster than the roughly 640-donor mean. Linkage disequilibrium might explain the correlated functional status among segregating V segments, but an unknown experimental factor could not be excluded. A later genetic analysis associated a missense DCLRE1C variant with V-gene and J-gene trimming of TCR beta chains, and an independent cohort replicated the association. The 87-base-pair reads could not distinguish some IMGT-functional V segments, including TRBV6-2 and TRBV6-3, so those segments were excluded. The sequencing pipeline was judged likely to have produced a cluster of highly shared sequence variants as a technical artifact. Because some donors lacked HLA typing at each locus, the association tests relied only on the typed subset. A further reported finding was that TCR beta sequences accurately predicted the HLA-A and HLA-B alleles for most subjects in the first cohort. Most TCR sequences were observed very rarely across donors, whereas some public TCRs were present in many individuals. A later analysis found that most CMV-associated TCR beta chains appeared HLA-restricted, with HLA associations seemingly driven largely by CMV exposure. The classifier was reported to diagnose cytomegalovirus status with high specificity and sensitivity in both the original cohort and the validation cohort. A later analysis found that HLA-associated TCR beta chains were more clonally expanded and had lower generation probabilities than equally common non-associated chains. When HLA alleles, especially DR and DQ, strongly co-occurred, attributing TCR associations to individual alleles was difficult. A later analysis found that TCR association rates varied across HLA loci, with DRB1 alleles showing the most associated TCRs and HLA-C alleles the fewest. The study listed 164 TCR beta chains as associated with cytomegalovirus. The authors suggested that the approach could potentially be extended to other disease states and immunological phenotypes. Immune exposure information for the cohort was limited to CMV serostatus. Broadly in line with IMGT annotations, most TCR beta V segments showed up in productive rearrangements about 90% or about 30% of the time in an earlier analysis of under 700 of the donors. Only TCR beta chains were sequenced in this cohort, and the absence of alpha or paired-chain data limited detectable features. A few of the identified cytomegalovirus-associated TCR beta chains were confirmed in vitro to be specific for cytomegalovirus antigens. Some 15 rarely observed V segments, including chromosome 9 orphons, were excluded from the earlier analysis of several hundred of the donors because counts were too low. At a false discovery rate of 0.05, a later analysis linked roughly 17,000 TCR beta sequences to specific HLA alleles. According to a later analysis, parvovirus B19, influenza, CMV and Epstein-Barr virus appeared linked to several top co-occurrence clusters. The presence/absence analyses assumed that sequencing depth was roughly uniform across donors, and that assumption may not be true.

There are a few counts of this clone. There is no known antigen for this receptor. Per-nucleotide qualities are absent, and no much larger clonotype sits a single base away. The cohort was made up of approximately 670 healthy bone marrow donors. At the time of sampling, every cohort member was nominally healthy, though immune exposures that went unrecorded were likely present. The donor tested CMV seronegative and was one of the 352 seronegative cohort members. Each donor provided a peripheral blood sample, and peripheral blood mononuclear cells were used for TCR beta sequencing. Genomic DNA was extracted from the blood cell samples with the Qiagen DNeasy Blood Extraction Kit. Library prep was done by the immunoSEQ multiplex PCR assay. For the multiplex PCR, a mixture combining 60 forward primers for TCR Vbeta segments and 13 reverse primers for TCR Jbeta segments was used. A multiplex PCR assay on genomic DNA amplified the CDR3 region of rearranged TCR beta genes. Amplified TCR beta libraries were sequenced as 87-base-pair reads on the Illumina HiSeq System. On the authors' methods: A later analysis tallied roughly 80 million unique TCR beta chains across the 550 to 850 repertoires, and around 10 million of those chains were shared by two or more donors. A nearest-neighbor algorithm error-corrected the raw reads and collapsed the reads into unique sequences, merging closely related sequences to remove PCR and sequencing errors. To assign V, D and J gene segments, CDR3 sequences were aligned to IMGT reference sequences. For a sequence to be retained, a match of at least six nucleotides to both a V gene segment and a J gene segment was required. Rearrangements were classified as productive when the CDR3 lacked stop codons and remained in frame with V and J, and all other rearrangements were classified as non-productive. Following IMGT convention, CDR3 was defined as the stretch from the second conserved V-encoded cysteine to the conserved J-encoded phenylalanine. The earlier analysis of more than 450 of the donors excluded sequences that lacked an unambiguous match to a single V gene segment. An earlier analysis of a few hundred of the donors classified V segments as functional when productive rearrangements were above 56.7% and as segregating when the standard deviation between donors was above 5%. A statistical classification framework was developed to diagnose cytomegalovirus status using the catalog of TCR beta chain sequences. In a later analysis, V and J genes were assigned by comparing TCR nucleotide sequences against IMGT/GENE-DB human TR gene sequences. Using the TCRdist pipeline, a later analysis assigned CDR3 sequences along with most-parsimonious VDJ recombination scenarios. A later analysis defined each TCR beta chain by its CDR3 amino acid sequence plus V-gene family, and excluded reads lacking a unique V-gene family. As a way to deal with suspected cross-contamination and a sequencing artifact, a later analysis dropped under 600 nucleotide sequences that were highly shared and had low generation probability. A later analysis calculated a clonal expansion index for each public chain from normalized within-repertoire ranks of inferred template counts. In a later analysis, generation probabilities were computed with a VDJ recombination model fitted to out-of-frame rearrangements, and the resulting probabilities were checked against IGoR. A later analysis scored TCR-TCR, TCR-HLA and TCR-CMV co-occurrence with hypergeometric tests, applying a repertoire-size bias correction to TCR pairs. False discovery rates were estimated in a later analysis by permuting HLA or CMV assignments 20 times. In a later analysis, co-occurring TCRs were grouped with DBSCAN, and TCRdist sequence similarity was added when clustering was performed within HLA-allele-positive subsets. Repertoires with fewer than 30,000 or more than 120,000 public chains, plus five repertoires with anomalous nucleotide sharing, were excluded from co-occurrence clustering. The table was pulled from immuneACCESS by TCRdb, which kept in-frame rearrangements only. Such tables lose some clones; where checked, under half of the loss comes from unresolved V genes, and the rest has no known cause. The D gene and trimming were derived from the DNA, and the V and J assignments and clone size from that table. Counted in this sample were roughly 150,000 clones; approximately 80% of them appeared once. More than 1% of the sample lies in the top ten.

Clipping removes 2 bases from V and 2 bases from J, with 8 as the unmatched junction base count. The CDR3 has 17 amino acids, counting the end cysteine and phenylalanine. The retained sequence is limited to the CDR3, 51 bases, with the frame set at the first base. CDR1 SGHNT and CDR2 YYREEE were looked up in the germline V gene (reference sequence). The chain is made from TRBV5-4 and TRBJ2-7; 12 nucleotides in the junction match TRBD2. The sequenced sample consisted of PBMCs. This clonotype originated in a boy aged 2 to 10 in good health and CMV-seronegative. The base sequence is TGTGCCAGCAGCTTAAACCGACTAGCGGGAGAAACCTACGAGCAGTACTTC. Its protein product is CASSLNRLAGETYEQYF.